This TCR beta chain was captured by sequencing in a study of post-analysis software for immune sequencing data. Notes on the study in general: Included in a set of roughly five TRBV segments more frequent in patients than controls were TRBV5-6, TRBV5-1 and TRBV20-1. Compared against controls, patients with multiple sclerosis displayed significantly lower normalized Chao1 diversity.

Prepared TCR beta cDNA libraries contained unique molecular identifiers. TCRdb fed the PCR reads into MiXCR, producing one record per CDR3 protein. In the table there are hundreds of thousands of distinct CDR3 sequences, 25% to 30% of which are singletons. Losses at the gene ends were 4 bases for V and 4 bases for J; bases not matched to a gene: 4. Germline-derived CDR1 and CDR2 are DFQATT and SNEGSKA (reference sequence). The CDR3 sequence is 14 residues long. Concerning this clonotype: The antigen is undetermined.

The rearrangement links TRBV20-1 to TRBJ2-1, with 10 nucleotides matching TRBD2. Sequenced sample: blood. The receptor was isolated from a girl aged 10 to 17 with multiple sclerosis. The CDR3 sequence is CSATAGGPYNEQFF. CDR3 in DNA: TGCAGTGCTACAGCGGGGGGGCCATACAATGAGCAGTTCTTC.